A single sample gave rise to the 30 T cell receptor beta chains below, sequenced in a study of blood T cells in healthy people across ages. A second PCR, run for roughly 7 to 11 cycles, used a sample-barcoded 5' primer plus a J-beta primer mix. From the 5' RACE reads, TCRdb called clonotypes with MiXCR, one entry per CDR3 protein. The sample has about 1.8 million distinct CDR3 sequences; around 50% are singletons. The sequencing input was blood. Receptors originate from a woman aged 40 to 55 in good health.

This clonotype showed up just a few times. The chain couples TRBV7-8 to TRBJ2-5; 7 nucleotides agree with TRBD1. This CDR3 region has 14 residues. Germline values: CDR1 SGHVS, CDR2 FQNEAQ. V was pared by 6 bases and J by 0 bases, with 4 bases of the junction left unmatched. CDR3 in amino acids: CASRYGQDQETQYF. The DNA for the CDR3 is TGTGCCAGCAGATACGGACAGGACCAAGAGACCCAGTACTTC. Variable domain in full (rest from reference TRBV7-8 and TRBJ2-5): GAGVSQSPRYKVAKRGQDVALRCDPISGHVSLFWYQQALGQGPEFLTYFQNEAQLDKSGLPSDRFFAERPEGSVSTLKIQRTQQEDSAVYLCASRYGQDQETQYFGPGTRLLVL.

With respect to this clonotype: The junction departs from the called germline gene at one end, perhaps through a read error. The chain combines TRBV24-1 with TRBJ2-5, with 7 positions matching TRBD1. Per the germline V gene, CDR1 is KGHDR and CDR2 is SFDVKD. This CDR3 spans 15 amino acids. The CDR3 region is CSTSDRDRGGETQYF. The CDR3 nucleotides are TGTTCCACCAGTGATCGGGACAGAGGGGGAGAGACCCAGTACTTC.

This clonotype was counted a few times. The V gene is TRBV6-5, the J gene TRBJ2-7; D remains unclear. The germline V and J ends were trimmed by 0 bases and 0 bases, with 9 bases remaining between them. Germline V gives CDR1 MNHEY, CDR2 SVGAGI. The CDR3 is 15 residues long. The CDR3 sequence: CASSYSESSSYEQYF. DNA for the CDR3: TGTGCCAGCAGTTACTCGGAGTCTAGCTCCTACGAGCAGTACTTC.

Comment on this clonotype: At one end, the junction sequence differs from germline, possibly due to a read error. The DNA for the CDR3 is TGTGCCGGCAGTCCCTTGGGGTTGGGCACAGATACGCAGTATTTT. Amino acids: CAGSPLGLGTDTQYF. V gene TRBV28 combines with J gene TRBJ2-3, with D unresolved. CDR3 size: 15 residues. CDR1 is MDHEN and CDR2 is SYDVKM in the germline V gene.

The chain joins TRBV7-9 to TRBJ2-7, with D uncertain. Germline lookup yields CDR1 SEHNR and CDR2 FQNEAQ (reference sequence). Trimming removed 5 bases at V and 3 bases at J, with 20 bases between. CDR3 length equals 16 residues. CDR3 sequence (DNA): TGTGCCAGCAGCCCCTCCGTGGCGTTTACTATCTACGAGCAGTACTTC. This codes for CASSPSVAFTIYEQYF.

This sequence joins TRBV4-3 and TRBJ1-6; D possibly corresponds to TRBD1 (5 bases). Germline values: CDR1 LGHNA, CDR2 YSLEER. V lost 0 bases, J lost 13 bases, and 10 bases lay in between. CDR3 length equals 13 residues. CDR3 sequence: CASSQDLGHPLHF. The CDR3 DNA reads TGCGCCAGCAGCCAAGATCTCGGACATCCCCTCCACTTT.

This clonotype was observed a handful of times. V and J are TRBV6-5 and TRBJ2-3, with 10 bases that match TRBD1. Trimming removed 2 bases from V and 4 bases from J; junction bases left unmatched: 3. The CDR3 length is 15 residues. CDR1 MNHEY and CDR2 SVGAGI come from the germline V gene. CDR3 loop: CASSYAGTGADTQYF. In DNA, the CDR3 is TGTGCCAGCAGTTACGCGGGGACAGGGGCAGATACGCAGTATTTT.

The chain employs TRBV7-2 and TRBJ2-4, with D possibly matching TRBD2 (5 bases). The DNA end favors TRBJ2-7, so the J call may be wrong. CDR1 and CDR2 (germline): SGHTA, FQGNSA. This CDR3 contains 14 residues. In DNA, the CDR3 is TGTGCCAGCAGCTTAGGGACTCACACCTACGAGCAGTACTTC. As protein: CASSLGTHTYEQYF.

This clonotype has a single count. The chain has TRBV9 and TRBJ1-4; 10 bases agree with TRBD1. The CDR3 runs 16 residues. Germline V lookup: CDR1 SGDLS, CDR2 YYNGEE. With 2 bases clipped from V and 6 bases from J, the junction kept 7 bases outside the gene matches. In DNA form, the CDR3 reads TGTGCCAGCAGCGTTTCTCTCGGGACAGGGGATGAAAAACTGTTTTTT. This encodes CASSVSLGTGDEKLFF.

The rearrangement joins TRBV18 to TRBJ2-1, with D hard to call. The germline V gene has CDR1 KGHSH and CDR2 LQKENI. Deletions cut 5 bases from V and 0 bases from J, with 8 bases between. The CDR3 covers 14 residues. The CDR3, as DNA: TGTGCCAGCTCAGGCCAGAGCTCCTACAATGAGCAGTTCTTC. Amino acids: CASSGQSSYNEQFF. The whole variable domain, filled in from reference TRBV18 and TRBJ2-1, reads NAGVMQNPRHLVRRRGQEARLRCSPMKGHSHVYWYRQLPEEGLKFMVYLQKENIIDESGMPKERFSAEFPKEGPSILRIQQVVRGDSAAYFCASSGQSSYNEQFFGPGTRLTVL.

The V and J genes are TRBV7-2 and TRBJ1-1, with 12 bases lining up with TRBD1. Germline V gene sequence: CDR1 SGHTA, CDR2 FQGNSA. This CDR3 contains 14 residues. Trimming took 5 bases from V and 6 from J; bases not matched to a gene: 4. CDR3 DNA sequence: TGTGCCAGCAGCCCGGGACAGGGGGCTCCTGAAGCTTTCTTT. Protein: CASSPGQGAPEAFF.

The chain employs TRBV11-3 and TRBJ2-1; TRBD1 matches at 8 bases. The CDR3 is 15 residues long. Germline trimming cut 5 bases from V and 7 bases from J; bases unmatched to any gene: 10. Per the germline V gene, CDR1 is SGHNT and CDR2 is YENEEA. The CDR3 region has the DNA TGTGCCAGCAGCCCAGGGGGCTCGGCTGGGAATGAGCAGTTCTTC. It specifies CASSPGGSAGNEQFF.

V gene TRBV20-1 combines with J gene TRBJ2-7, with TRBD1 identical over 10 bases. V was clipped by 7 bases and J by 5 bases; unmatched bases: 11. This CDR3 comprises 14 residues. Per the germline V gene, CDR1 is DFQATT and CDR2 is SNEGSKA (reference sequence). The CDR3 spells CSVLSRTGGHEQYF. The CDR3 nucleotides read TGCAGTGTTCTCTCAAGGACAGGGGGACACGAGCAGTACTTC.

This clonotype was counted ten times or more. One end of the junction is discordant with germline, which a read error may explain. The rearrangement links TRBV5-1 to TRBJ2-3; unclear D gene. Looked up from germline, CDR1 is SGHRS and CDR2 is YFSETQ. This CDR3 contains 14 residues. This chain's CDR3 is CASSLVAGTDTQYF. The CDR3 DNA follows: TGTGCCAGCAGCTTAGTGGCGGGCACAGATACGCAGTATTTT.

This clonotype was recorded a few times. The chain links TRBV27 to TRBJ2-4; the match to TRBD1 covers 9 bases. The CDR3 contains 15 residues. Germline values: CDR1 MNHEY, CDR2 SMNVEV (reference sequence). V lost 6 bases, J lost 13 bases, and 16 bases stayed unmatched. Written as DNA, the CDR3 is TGTGCCAGCAGCTCACCGGGACAGGGACATCGGGAGCAGTACTTC. It specifies CASSSPGQGHREQYF.

This chain joins TRBV12-3 or TRBV12-4 and TRBJ2-1; possible D gene TRBD2, 6 bases. V gave up 6 bases and J gave up 8 bases, with 20 bases separating them. The CDR3 runs 15 residues. This CDR3 reads CASSFYSGTVDEQFF. DNA for the CDR3: TGTGCCAGCAGCTTTTATAGCGGCACGGTCGATGAGCAGTTCTTC.

This sequence joins TRBV5-4 and TRBJ2-5, with D perhaps matching TRBD2 (5 bases). Trimming left V 4 bases short and J 2 bases short, with 12 bases between. Germline V gene lookup returns CDR1 SGHNT and CDR2 YYREEE (reference sequence). The CDR3 sequence is 14 residues long. This CDR3 reads CASSNLERQETQYF. For the CDR3, the DNA is TGTGCCAGCAGCAACCTTGAGCGGCAAGAGACCCAGTACTTC.

This clonotype has just a few counts. Relative to the germline gene, one junction end is altered; a read error may explain this. The chain has TRBV27 and TRBJ2-4; maybe TRBD2 (7 bases). CDR3 size: 14 residues. The V gene's germline CDR1 is MNHEY and CDR2 SMNVEV (reference sequence). Here the CDR3 DNA reads TGCGCCAGCACGACGTTGTTCGGGGGGCGCAGAGAGTACTTC. Protein: CASTTLFGGRREYF.

V is TRBV10-3 and J is TRBJ2-1, with D possibly being TRBD2 (5 bases). Per the germline V gene, CDR1 is ENHRY and CDR2 is SYGVKD. With 4 bases removed from V and 5 bases from J, the gap between germline ends came to 15 bases. The CDR3 covers 15 residues. The chain's CDR3 is CAISAAASLNNEQFF. The CDR3 DNA is TGTGCCATCAGTGCTGCGGCTAGCTTAAACAATGAGCAGTTCTTC.

The chain links TRBV29-1 to TRBJ2-1; 11 bases line up with TRBD2. The ends lost 4 bases at V and 10 bases at J; junction bases unmatched: 9. This CDR3 spans 14 amino acids. Germline loops: CDR1 SQVTM, CDR2 ANQGSEA. The chain's CDR3 is CSVGPSGGPGEQFF. The CDR3 coding sequence is TGCAGCGTTGGCCCTAGCGGGGGGCCGGGGGAGCAGTTCTTC.

The chain couples TRBV6-1 to TRBJ2-3, with TRBD2 matching 10 bases. Germline V lookup: CDR1 MNHNS, CDR2 SASEGT. J lost 5 bases, V lost 7 bases, and 15 bases had no gene match. This CDR3 spans 17 amino acids. Here the CDR3 reads CASTTKKRGGIRDTQYF. The CDR3 region has the DNA TGTGCCAGCACCACGAAAAAGCGGGGGGGAATTAGAGATACGCAGTATTTT.

The chain joins TRBV5-1 to TRBJ2-1, with TRBD2 identical over 9 bases. Judging by the DNA end, TRBJ2-7 fits better; the J call may be wrong. CDR1 is SGHRS, CDR2 YFSETQ, per germline. The CDR3 covers 16 residues. The CDR3 DNA follows: TGCGCCAGCAGCTTGGCTGCGGGGGGGTGGGACAATGAGCAGTACTTC. Its protein is CASSLAAGGWDNEQYF.

CDR3 sequence: CASSLQGGHEQYF. CDR3 bases: TGTGCCAGCAGCTTACAGGGGGGCCACGAGCAGTACTTC. The V and J genes are TRBV11-2 and TRBJ2-7; the D gene is possibly TRBD1 (7 bases). The ends were cut back, 2 bases at V and 5 bases at J, with 10 bases in the middle. This CDR3 region has 13 residues. Germline values: CDR1 SGHAT, CDR2 FQNNGV.

The chain couples TRBV7-2 to TRBJ2-5; 11 bases agree with TRBD2. Germline assignment: CDR1 SGHTA and CDR2 FQGNSA. CDR3 length: 13 residues. The ends lost 5 bases at V and 11 bases at J; junction bases unmatched: 7. Here the CDR3 DNA reads TGTGCCAGCAGCCCAGAACTAGCGGGGGAACAGTACTTC. Translated, it gives CASSPELAGEQYF.

This chain connects TRBV2 to TRBJ2-7, with D tentatively TRBD2 (6 bases). V lost 4 bases and J lost 2, with 12 bases in between. Germline assignment: CDR1 SNHLY and CDR2 FYNNEI. The CDR3 is made up of 14 amino acids. The CDR3 DNA reads as TGTGCCAGCAGTGGGACTACCCCTGCCTACGAGCAGTACTTC. Translation: CASSGTTPAYEQYF. The full variable domain, in which reference TRBV2 and TRBJ2-7 provide the parts outside the CDR3, is EPEVTQTPSHQVTQMGQEVILRCVPISNHLYFYWYRQILGQKVEFLVSFYNNEISEKSEIFDDQFSVERPDGSNFTLKIRSTKLEDSAMYFCASSGTTPAYEQYFGPGTRLTVT.

The CDR3, as DNA: TGTGCCAGCAGCCCCCGACTAGCGCCCACAGATACGCAGTATTTT. This encodes CASSPRLAPTDTQYF. This chain joins TRBV7-3 and TRBJ2-3, with TRBD2 identical over 8 bases. Germline V gives CDR1 SGHTA, CDR2 FQGTGA. V shed 5 bases and J 2 bases; nucleotides not matched to a gene: 6. This CDR3 contains 15 residues.

Here the CDR3 DNA reads TGTGCCAGCAGTTATGCACAGGGGTACGAGCAGTACTTC. Translated: CASSYAQGYEQYF. The chain couples TRBV6-2 or TRBV6-3 to TRBJ2-7; 7 bases are a match to TRBD1. CDR3 length equals 13 residues. Germline CDR1 is MNHEY and CDR2 is SVGEGT. V lost 3 bases and J lost 4; bases outside the gene matches: 3.

The V call is TRBV28, the J call TRBJ2-7, with D possibly TRBD1 on 5 matching bases. The length of the CDR3 is 13 residues. CDR1 and CDR2 from the germline V gene are MDHEN and SYDVKM. Deletions cut 7 bases from V and 1 base from J, with 11 bases between. The CDR3 protein is CASKDTFSYEQYF. The CDR3 coding sequence is TGTGCCAGCAAGGACACGTTTTCCTACGAGCAGTACTTC.

The V call is TRBV10-2, the J call TRBJ2-7; D is ambiguous. The CDR3 length is 15 residues. Trimming left V 2 bases short and J 4 bases short, with 15 bases between. CDR1 and CDR2 from the germline V gene are WSHSY and SAAADI. The CDR3 sequence: CASSEDLKGNYEQYF. In DNA, the CDR3 is TGCGCCAGCAGTGAGGACCTCAAAGGGAATTACGAGCAGTACTTC.

The CDR3 DNA reads TGTGCCAGCAGATCTCCGGGACTAGCGGGCTCAACTCAGTTCTTC. This encodes CASRSPGLAGSTQFF. The chain employs TRBV7-3 and TRBJ2-1, with 12 nucleotides matching TRBD2. V lost 6 bases to trimming and J lost 13 bases; unmatched junction nucleotides: 13. The CDR3 sequence is 15 residues long. CDR1 is SGHTA, CDR2 FQGTGA, per germline.